What follows are 3 T cell receptor beta chains derived from one specimen sequenced in a study of shared clonotypes between healthy human individuals. TCRdb's table, derived via immunoSEQ multiplex PCR, lists solely in-frame clones and lacks some. The sample holds about 2 million clones, approximately 95% seen once. The sample taken for sequencing was naive CD4+ T cells sorted from blood. Subset meaning: CD45RA+ positively selected. The origin of the receptors is a young man in good health.

The rearrangement joins TRBV5-4 to TRBJ2-2; TRBD2 aligns across 10 bases. Trimming took 4 bases from V and 4 from J; bases not matched to a gene: 7. The CDR3 consists of 16 residues. Germline CDR1 is SGHNT and CDR2 is YYREEE (reference sequence). CDR3 protein: CASSNQAGGVTGELFF. As DNA, the CDR3 is TGTGCCAGCAGCAACCAAGCGGGAGGGGTCACCGGGGAGCTGTTTTTT.

This chain uses TRBV5-6 with TRBJ1-2; D remains ambiguous. Trimming left V 3 bases short and J 6 bases short, with 12 bases between. Germline V gives CDR1 SGHDT, CDR2 YYEEEE. There are 13 residues in the CDR3. CDR3 residues: CASSYWGLDGYTF. The CDR3 DNA is TGTGCCAGCAGCTATTGGGGTTTGGATGGCTACACCTTC.

CDR3 sequence: CASSLVGLVAVEQYF. The CDR3 DNA reads TGTGCCAGCAGCTTAGTAGGGCTAGTCGCCGTGGAGCAGTACTTC. The rearrangement joins TRBV7-2 to TRBJ2-7; D is unclear. V lost 1 base and J lost 7, with 17 bases in between. The CDR3 spans 15 residues. The germline gives CDR1 SGHTA, CDR2 FQGNSA.